The 28 T cell receptor beta chains below were found in one sample sequenced in a study of shared clonotypes between healthy human individuals. Method: immunoSEQ multiplex PCR; TCRdb's copy keeps in-frame clones and lacks some. Among approximately 720,000 clones listed, about two thirds were seen once. The sample taken for sequencing was memory CD4+ T cells sorted from blood. Regarding subset: CD45RA-negative fraction. Receptor source: a woman aged 25 to 39 in good health.

The chain couples TRBV7-9 to TRBJ2-1; 11 bases match TRBD2. V lost 1 base and J lost 3; bases outside the gene matches: 5. This CDR3 contains 17 residues. Germline lookup yields CDR1 SEHNR and CDR2 FQNEAQ (reference sequence). The CDR3 DNA sequence: TGTGCCAGCAGCTTAGTTGGGACTAGCGGCATCTACAATGAGCAGTTCTTC. Its translation: CASSLVGTSGIYNEQFF.

The chain uses TRBV11-3 and TRBJ1-5, with a possible D match to TRBD1 (6 bases). Germline V gene data show CDR1 as SGHNT and CDR2 as YENEEA. V shed 9 bases and J shed 7 bases, with 16 bases lying between them. The length of the CDR3 is 13 residues. CDR3 in DNA: TGTGCCAGAACACAGGGTTCAAGGCAGCCCCAGCATTTT. Protein: CARTQGSRQPQHF.

This chain joins TRBV19 and TRBJ2-7; a weak D match, TRBD1 (7 bases). This CDR3 has 15 amino acids. Germline V gene data show CDR1 as LNHDA and CDR2 as SQIVND (reference sequence). The V end lost 4 bases, the J end lost 3 bases, and 16 bases lay between the germline ends. The CDR3 region is CASSKSGGQNYEQYF. The CDR3 DNA is TGTGCCAGTAGTAAATCCGGGGGACAGAACTACGAGCAGTACTTC.

The chain links TRBV7-6 to TRBJ1-5, with TRBD1 matching 8 bases. V shed 4 bases, J shed 0 bases, and the junction held 8 bases outside the gene matches. The CDR3 runs to 17 residues. The germline gives CDR1 SGHVS, CDR2 FNYEAQ. CDR3 DNA: TGTGCCAGCAGCTGCGGGACAGGATGCGATAGCAATCAGCCCCAGCATTTT. Its translation is CASSCGTGCDSNQPQHF. The whole variable domain, remainder taken from reference TRBV7-6 and TRBJ1-5, is GAGVSQSPRYKVTKRGQDVALRCDPISGHVSLYWYRQALGQGPEFLTYFNYEAQQDKSGLPNDRFSAERPEGSISTLTIQRTEQRDSAMYRCASSCGTGCDSNQPQHFGDGTRLSIL.

The V gene is TRBV5-6, the J gene TRBJ2-6; 11 nucleotides line up with TRBD1. This CDR3 is built from 17 residues. CDR1 is SGHDT, CDR2 YYEEEE, per germline. After removal of 5 bases from V and 0 bases from J, the junction contained 4 bases not matched to a gene. Here the CDR3 reads CASRAGQGGSGANVLTF. The CDR3 nucleotides are TGTGCCAGCAGGGCGGGACAGGGGGGCTCTGGGGCCAACGTCCTGACTTTC.

The V and J genes are TRBV7-9 and TRBJ2-7, with 7 bases that match TRBD1. With 4 bases clipped from V and 5 bases from J, the junction kept 11 bases outside the gene matches. CDR3 length equals 15 residues. Germline V CDR1 and CDR2: SEHNR, FQNEAQ (reference sequence). This CDR3 reads CASSSRGWRWDEQYF. In DNA form, the CDR3 reads TGTGCCAGCAGCTCCAGGGGGTGGAGATGGGACGAGCAGTACTTC.

This chain connects TRBV19 to TRBJ1-3; D unclear. V was pared by 6 bases and J by 1 base, with 10 bases between. This CDR3 spans 14 amino acids. Germline CDR1 reads LNHDA; CDR2 reads SQIVND (reference sequence). CDR3 bases: TGTGCCAGTAGCCGGCGTGGATCTGGAAACACCATATATTTT. Amino acids: CASSRRGSGNTIYF.

This clone was recorded a few times. The J gene is TRBJ2-5, the V gene TRBV30; TRBD2 is a possible D gene (6 bases). Trimming took off 3 bases at V and 5 bases at J, with 25 bases between the two ends. The V gene's germline CDR1 is GTSNPN and CDR2 SVGIG (reference sequence). The CDR3 covers 17 residues. The CDR3 loop reads CAWSPLEWRDPEETQYF. DNA for the CDR3: TGTGCCTGGAGCCCCCTAGAGTGGCGGGACCCCGAGGAGACCCAGTACTTC. The entire variable domain, with the rest obtained from reference TRBV30 and TRBJ2-5, is as follows: SQTIHQWPATLVQPVGSPLSLECTVEGTSNPNLYWYRQAAGRGLQLLFYSVGIGQISSEVPQNLSASRPQDRQFILSSKKLLLSDSGFYLCAWSPLEWRDPEETQYFGPGTRLLVL.

As for this clone: Other DNA sequences in this specimen translate into the identical CDR3. The rearrangement uses TRBV19 and TRBJ1-5, with D possibly being TRBD1 (5 bases). This CDR3 has 15 amino acids. Germline CDR1 LNHDA, CDR2 SQIVND (reference sequence). V gave up 1 base and J gave up 2 bases, with 9 bases separating them. The CDR3 bases are TGTGCCAGTAGTATAGGCAGGGCGGGCAATCAGCCCCAGCATTTT. Amino acid sequence: CASSIGRAGNQPQHF.

The CDR3: CASRTSQRSTDTQYF. The CDR3 region has the DNA TGTGCCAGTAGGACCTCACAGCGGAGCACAGATACGCAGTATTTT. This chain connects TRBV19 to TRBJ2-3; D is possibly TRBD2 (5 bases). Germline CDR1 and CDR2: LNHDA and SQIVND (reference sequence). The CDR3 consists of 15 residues. Deletions cut 6 bases from V and 0 bases from J, with 13 bases between. Drawing the rest from reference TRBV19 and TRBJ2-3, the complete variable domain is DGGITQSPKYLFRKEGQNVTLSCEQNLNHDAMYWYRQDPGQGLRLIYYSQIVNDFQKGDIAEGYSVSREKKESFPLTVTSAQKNPTAFYLCASRTSQRSTDTQYFGPGTRLTVL.

This clone was seen once. A single base is all that separates this from a far larger clone, so a read error is likely. The identical CDR3 is also encoded by other nucleotide sequences in the sample. This chain connects TRBV5-1 to TRBJ2-1, with 11 nucleotides matching TRBD2. Looked up from germline, CDR1 is SGHRS and CDR2 is YFSETQ. This CDR3 has 14 amino acids. V dropped 5 bases and J dropped 6; count of bases not matched to a gene: 4. The CDR3 DNA is TGCGCCAGCAGTCCCGGGACTAGCGGCAATGAGCAGTTCTTC. It yields the protein CASSPGTSGNEQFF.

The chain has TRBV2 and TRBJ2-1; TRBD2 matches 7 bases. The CDR3 consists of 12 residues. The germline V gene encodes CDR1 SNHLY and CDR2 FYNNEI. V lost 8 bases to trimming and J lost 9 bases; unmatched junction nucleotides: 7. The CDR3 loop is CASGGEGGEQFF. In DNA form, the CDR3 reads TGTGCCAGCGGAGGGGAGGGAGGTGAGCAGTTCTTC. Complete variable domain (other parts from reference TRBV2 and TRBJ2-1): EPEVTQTPSHQVTQMGQEVILRCVPISNHLYFYWYRQILGQKVEFLVSFYNNEISEKSEIFDDQFSVERPDGSNFTLKIRSTKLEDSAMYFCASGGEGGEQFFGPGTRLTVL.

This clone was recorded many times. The rearrangement joins TRBV20-1 to TRBJ2-1; 8 positions match TRBD1. This CDR3 contains 10 residues. Germline V gives CDR1 DFQATT, CDR2 SNEGSKA (reference sequence). The V and J ends lost 7 bases and 9 bases, in that order; junction bases with no gene match: 2. DNA for the CDR3: TGCAGTGGACAGGGGTTTGAGCAGTTCTTC. It translates to CSGQGFEQFF.

This clone has just one count. The chain recombines TRBV29-1 with TRBJ1-1; D gene uncertain. Germline values: CDR1 SQVTM, CDR2 ANQGSEA. Trimming removed 4 bases from V and 0 bases from J, with 9 bases in between. The CDR3 is 13 amino acids. The CDR3 coding sequence is TGCAGCGTTGCGCCCAGGATGAACACTGAAGCTTTCTTT. Amino acid sequence: CSVAPRMNTEAFF.

The V gene is TRBV5-1, the J gene TRBJ2-1; D may correspond to TRBD1 or TRBD2 (5 bases each). CDR1 SGHRS and CDR2 YFSETQ come from the germline V gene. This CDR3 is 14 amino acids long. Trimming removed 6 bases at V and 0 bases at J, with 10 bases between. CDR3 bases: TGCGCCAGCAAAGGGACCCTCTCCTACAATGAGCAGTTCTTC. Protein product: CASKGTLSYNEQFF.

This clone was observed a handful of times. This chain connects TRBV4-2 to TRBJ1-2; D possibly corresponds to TRBD1 (6 bases). Germline V gene sequence: CDR1 LGHNA, CDR2 YNFKEQ. CDR3 length: 14 amino acids. Trimming stripped 4 bases from V and 2 bases from J, with 11 bases between. The CDR3 loop is CASSPDSFNYGYTF. The CDR3 nucleotides read TGTGCCAGCAGCCCGGACAGTTTCAACTATGGCTACACCTTC.

The chain carries TRBV27 and TRBJ2-1, with TRBD2 as a possible D gene (6 bases). Germline V gene data show CDR1 as MNHEY and CDR2 as SMNVEV (reference sequence). V was cut by 9 bases and J by 2 bases, with 14 bases left in between. The CDR3 runs 14 residues. The CDR3 region has the DNA TGTGCCAGTTCGACTAGTGATGCCTACAATGAGCAGTTCTTC. This translates into CASSTSDAYNEQFF.

Regarding this clone: This may arise from a read error, as a much more abundant clone is one base away. In the same sample, other DNA sequences code for this CDR3. The chain employs TRBV7-9 and TRBJ2-6; no clear D gene. CDR1 is SEHNR and CDR2 is FQNEAQ in the germline V gene (reference sequence). The CDR3 is made up of 15 amino acids. The V end was cut by 2 bases, the J end by 1 base, with 6 bases between. CDR3 bases: TGTGCCAGCAGCTTAATGGGTTCTGGGGCCAACGTCCTGACTTTC. It codes for CASSLMGSGANVLTF.

This clone appeared once. The rearrangement uses TRBV11-2 and TRBJ1-1, with 7 bases fitting TRBD1. Germline V CDR1 and CDR2: SGHAT, FQNNGV. V lost 1 base, J lost 0 bases, and 5 bases stayed unmatched. CDR3 length equals 16 residues. CDR3 region: CASSLVPTGVNTEAFF. CDR3 nucleotide sequence: TGTGCCAGCAGCTTAGTACCCACAGGGGTGAACACTGAAGCTTTCTTT. Filled out from reference TRBV11-2 and TRBJ1-1, the complete variable domain reads EAGVAQSPRYKIIEKRQSVAFWCNPISGHATLYWYQQILGQGPKLLIQFQNNGVVDDSQLPKDRFSAERLKGVDSTLKIQPAKLEDSAVYLCASSLVPTGVNTEAFFGQGTRLTVV.

The chain recombines TRBV27 with TRBJ2-7; 10 bases align to TRBD1. CDR3 length: 15 amino acids. Germline CDR1 reads MNHEY; CDR2 reads SMNVEV (reference sequence). The trim removed 4 bases at V and 2 bases at J, leaving 5 bases unmatched. The CDR3, as DNA: TGTGCCAGCAGTTCCCCCGGGACAGGGGCCTACGAGCAGTACGTC. It is translated as CASSSPGTGAYEQYV.

V usage is TRBV10-1 and J usage is TRBJ2-3, with 10 bases matching TRBD2. The CDR3 runs 18 residues. V was clipped by 0 bases and J by 0 bases; unmatched bases: 6. CDR1 is WNHNN, CDR2 SYGVQD, per germline (reference sequence). The CDR3 coding sequence is TGCGCCAGCAGTGAGTCAGCTAGCGGGAGAGGGAGCACAGATACGCAGTATTTT. Encoded protein: CASSESASGRGSTDTQYF.

V and J are TRBV18 and TRBJ2-1; TRBD2 aligns across 8 bases. This CDR3 comprises 16 residues. Germline values: CDR1 KGHSH, CDR2 LQKENI. J gave up 0 bases and V 4 bases, and 5 bases lay outside the gene matches. CDR3 sequence: CASSRLAGSSYNEQFF. The CDR3 DNA sequence: TGTGCCAGCTCACGGTTAGCGGGGAGCTCCTACAATGAGCAGTTCTTC.

This clone has just a few counts. The same CDR3 can be traced to other DNA sequences in this sample. The V and J genes are TRBV5-1 and TRBJ2-3, with D uncertain. The ends were cut back, 0 bases at V and 0 bases at J, with 5 bases in the middle. The CDR3 loop spans 14 amino acids. From germline, CDR1 is SGHRS and CDR2 YFSETQ. DNA for the CDR3: TGCGCCAGCAGCTTGGGACACAGCACAGATACGCAGTATTTT. This encodes CASSLGHSTDTQYF.

This clone was seen a few times. The chain is built from TRBV5-1 and TRBJ2-2, with a possible D match to TRBD2 (7 bases). Germline-derived CDR1 and CDR2 are SGHRS and YFSETQ. The V gene lost 4 bases and the J gene lost 5 bases, with 12 bases spanning the gap. There are 14 residues in the CDR3. Here the CDR3 reads CASSIGGPTGELFF. CDR3 nucleotides: TGCGCCAGCAGCATCGGGGGGCCGACCGGGGAGCTGTTTTTT.

V is TRBV19 and J is TRBJ2-3; 11 positions match TRBD2. This CDR3 has 15 amino acids. Trimming removed 6 bases from V and 2 bases from J; junction bases left unmatched: 4. Germline V gene lookup returns CDR1 LNHDA and CDR2 SQIVND (reference sequence). CDR3 region: CASRRLAGLTDTQYF. CDR3 DNA: TGTGCCAGTAGGCGACTAGCGGGGCTCACAGATACGCAGTATTTT.

Remarks on this clone: At the DNA level, this CDR3 is encoded by other sequences in the same sample as well. The chain uses TRBV5-1 and TRBJ2-5; the D gene is possibly TRBD2 (5 bases). The CDR3 length is 13 residues. The ends were cut back, 0 bases at V and 4 bases at J, with 7 bases in the middle. Germline-derived CDR1 and CDR2 are SGHRS and YFSETQ. In DNA form, the CDR3 reads TGCGCCAGCAGCTTGGACAGCGGAGAGACCCAGTACTTC. As protein: CASSLDSGETQYF.

CDR3 nucleotide sequence: TGTGCCAGCAGCTTAAACTTCGGACAGAAAGAGACCCAGTACTTC. Protein product: CASSLNFGQKETQYF. The gene calls are TRBV11-2 and TRBJ2-5; D is possibly TRBD1 (6 bases). The CDR3 consists of 15 residues. Per the germline V gene, CDR1 is SGHAT and CDR2 is FQNNGV. Trimming pared 2 bases from V and 3 bases from J, leaving 13 bases between.

The chain links TRBV30 to TRBJ2-6; D ambiguous. The V and J ends lost 2 bases and 2 bases respectively, with 13 bases between them. The CDR3 has 16 amino acids. CDR1 is GTSNPN and CDR2 is SVGIG in the germline V gene (reference sequence). In DNA, the CDR3 is TGTGCCTGGAGTCGTCCAGCTGATCCTGGGGCCAACGTCCTGACTTTC. Translating gives CAWSRPADPGANVLTF.